This T cell receptor beta chain was identified during a study of CD8 T cells in acute hepatitis C reinfection. This CDR3 has 12 residues. The germline gives CDR1 MNHEY, CDR2 SMNVEV (reference sequence). Deletions cut 5 bases from V and 0 bases from J, with 1 base between. The time point here: naive CD8 control sorted from an acute-time-point sample. Measured with immunoSEQ multiplex PCR; TCRdb has only the in-frame clones, and not every one. The sample lists around 36,000 clones; around 85% were seen once. The rearrangement joins TRBV27 to TRBJ2-2; D unclear. Input material: naive CD8+ T cells from PBMCs. The sequence came from a woman younger than 35 who spontaneously cleared hepatitis C infection. For the CDR3, the DNA is TGTGCCAGCAGTCCGAACACCGGGGAGCTGTTTTTT. Its translation is CASSPNTGELFF.